The rows below give T cell receptor beta chains drawn from one sample of a study of blood T cell repertoires in COVID-19. The method was immunoSEQ multiplex PCR; TCRdb's version includes in-frame clones alone and lacks a portion of them. The profile shows roughly 350,000 clones, 80% to 90% of them singletons. Sequencing input: peripheral blood. The source of these receptors is a woman in her 50s with COVID-19, enrolled during active disease. Both conserved end residues are part of each CDR3. A D gene is named only where the DNA matches it firmly. Clone size is not always given. Where it is, it says once, few, many or a class for expanded clones.

>TRBD1|TRBV7-9|-|TRBJ1-1
CASSSRQGAAGAFF
TGTGCCAGCAGCTCTAGACAGGGAGCCGCAGGAGCTTTCTTT
>-|TRBV29-1|-|TRBJ1-2
CSVGAGYGYTF
TGCAGCGTTGGAGCGGGGTATGGCTACACCTTC
>-|TRBV19|-|TRBJ1-2
CASSPLGASNYGYTF
TGTGCCAGTAGTCCGCTTGGGGCGTCTAACTATGGCTACACCTTC
>TRBD1|TRBV27|-|TRBJ1-6
CASSRGLPPLHF
TGTGCCAGCTCCAGGGGGCTTCCACCCCTCCACTTT
>TRBD2|TRBV18|-|TRBJ2-5
CASSPSGGQETQYF
TGTGCCAGCTCACCGTCGGGGGGCCAAGAGACCCAGTACTTC
>TRBD1|TRBV6-5|-|TRBJ1-2
CASLAGTVPNYGYTF
TGTGCCAGCCTGGCAGGGACAGTACCTAACTATGGCTACACCTTC
>-|TRBV7-9|-|TRBJ2-3
CASRRADYRTDTQYF
TGTGCCAGCAGGCGTGCGGATTACCGCACAGATACGCAGTATTTT
>-|TRBV5-6|-|TRBJ1-3
CASSLDRVLGNTIYF
TGTGCCAGCAGCTTGGACAGGGTCCTAGGAAACACCATATATTTT
>TRBD2|TRBV19|-|TRBJ2-7
CASTGRLAGDYEQYF
TGTGCCAGTACGGGTAGACTAGCGGGAGATTACGAGCAGTACTTC
>TRBD2|TRBV27|-|TRBJ2-7
CASRTTGLGSYEQYF
TGTGCCAGCAGGACGACGGGACTAGGGAGTTACGAGCAGTACTTC
>TRBD1|TRBV4-1|-|TRBJ1-5
CASSPGAGGIVGGQPQHF
TGCGCCAGCAGCCCCGGGGCAGGGGGCATTGTCGGGGGTCAGCCCCAGCATTTT
>TRBD1|TRBV11-2|-|TRBJ2-7
CASSLEQGAPYEQYF
TGTGCCAGCAGCTTAGAACAGGGGGCTCCCTACGAGCAGTACTTC
>-|TRBV5-6|-|TRBJ1-4
CASSLQGGVGEKLFF
TGTGCCAGCAGCTTACAGGGAGGGGTAGGAGAAAAACTGTTTTTT
>-|TRBV5-4|-|TRBJ1-5
CASSLYTGLSNQPQHF
TGTGCCAGCAGCTTATATACGGGATTGAGCAATCAGCCCCAGCATTTT
>-|TRBV6-5|few|TRBJ2-7
CASSYSRGASYEQYF
TGTGCCAGCAGTTACTCCAGGGGCGCCTCCTACGAGCAGTACTTC
>-|TRBV21-1|-|TRBJ2-1
CASSKEYHRGTTMRQFF
TGTGCCAGCAGCAAGGAGTACCACAGGGGTACTACAATGAGGCAGTTCTTC
>-|TRBV4-1|-|TRBJ1-1
CASSQGGWIDAEAFF
TGCGCCAGCAGCCAAGGAGGGTGGATAGACGCTGAAGCTTTCTTT
>-|TRBV7-2|-|TRBJ2-1
CASTPEGSRQFF
TGTGCCAGCACCCCGGAAGGTAGCAGGCAGTTCTTC
>TRBD1|TRBV3-1/TRBV3-2|-|TRBJ2-7
CASSQGQGVYEQYF
TGTGCCAGCAGCCAGGGACAGGGGGTCTACGAGCAGTACTTC
>-|TRBV3-1/TRBV3-2|once|TRBJ2-1
CASSQELSVGDEQFF
TGTGCCAGCAGCCAAGAACTTAGCGTTGGGGATGAGCAGTTCTTC
>TRBD1|TRBV7-2|-|TRBJ2-5
CASSRDRVIETQYF
TGTGCCAGCAGCCGGGACAGGGTCATAGAGACCCAGTACTTC
>TRBD1|TRBV11-1|-|TRBJ2-7
CASSRGGQALAEQYF
TGTGCCAGCAGCCGTGGGGGACAGGCCCTCGCGGAGCAGTACTTC
>TRBD1|TRBV18|-|TRBJ2-1
CASSPMSGRTSDRGLWNEQFF
TGTGCCAGCTCACCGATGTCCGGGCGTACTTCCGACAGGGGGCTTTGGAATGAGCAGTTCTTC
>-|TRBV6-2/TRBV6-3|-|TRBJ2-7
CASSPEGSLSYEQYF
TGTGCCAGCAGTCCAGAGGGTTCTTTATCCTACGAGCAGTACTTC
>-|TRBV18|-|TRBJ1-2
CASSPDSPNYGYTF
TGTGCCAGCTCGCCGGACAGCCCAAACTATGGCTACACCTTC
>-|TRBV6-5|-|TRBJ2-7
CASSKRTSLTYEQYF
TGTGCCAGCAGTAAAAGGACTTCTCTGACCTACGAGCAGTACTTC
>-|TRBV30|-|TRBJ1-2
CAWSAGQNYGYTF
TGTGCCTGGAGCGCTGGACAGAACTATGGCTACACCTTC
>-|TRBV6-5|-|TRBJ2-3
CASSYGTLDTQYF
TGTGCCAGCAGTTACGGGACTTTAGATACGCAGTATTTT
>TRBD1|TRBV2|-|TRBJ1-6
CASNRDRGQYSPLHF
TGTGCCAGCAACCGGGACAGGGGGCAGTATTCACCCCTCCACTTT
>-|TRBV7-9|-|TRBJ2-1
CASSLESAGEQFF
TGTGCCAGCAGCTTAGAATCGGCGGGAGAGCAGTTCTTC
>-|TRBV9|-|TRBJ1-1
CASSVAAGGSTEAFF
TGTGCCAGCAGCGTAGCTGCGGGTGGCTCCACTGAAGCTTTCTTT
>-|TRBV4-1|-|TRBJ1-1
CASSQGIDTEAFF
TGCGCCAGCAGCCAAGGTATCGACACTGAAGCTTTCTTT
>-|TRBV4-3|-|TRBJ2-2
CASSQGSREYTGELFF
TGCGCCAGCAGCCAAGGGTCCCGGGAGTACACCGGGGAGCTGTTTTTT
>-|TRBV4-1|-|TRBJ2-5
CASSQAPGGETQYF
TGCGCCAGCAGCCAAGCTCCAGGGGGGGAGACCCAGTACTTC
>TRBD1|TRBV30|-|TRBJ2-3
CAWSAGTGGILADTQYF
TGTGCCTGGAGCGCCGGGACAGGGGGCATTTTGGCAGATACGCAGTATTTT
>TRBD1|TRBV2|-|TRBJ2-7
CASSRTGVSSYEQYF
TGTGCCAGCAGTAGGACAGGGGTAAGCTCCTACGAGCAGTACTTC
>-|TRBV7-2|-|TRBJ1-5
CASSLAFGVGNQPQHF
TGTGCCAGCAGCTTAGCGTTCGGGGTCGGGAATCAGCCCCAGCATTTT
>TRBD1|TRBV9|-|TRBJ1-2
CASSVEAGTGGSYGYTF
TGTGCCAGCAGCGTAGAGGCCGGGACAGGGGGTAGCTATGGCTACACCTTC
>TRBD2|TRBV10-2|-|TRBJ2-1
CASRTSGSIHEQFF
TGCGCCAGCCGGACTAGCGGGAGTATCCATGAGCAGTTCTTC
>-|TRBV28|-|TRBJ1-2
CASLEGYGYTF
TGTGCCAGCCTGGAGGGCTATGGCTACACCTTC
>TRBD1|TRBV24-1|-|TRBJ2-3
CASQGQTTDTQYF
TGTGCCTCTCAGGGACAGACCACAGATACGCAGTATTTT
>-|TRBV3-1/TRBV3-2|-|TRBJ1-1
CASSPGQWNTEAFF
TGTGCCAGCAGCCCAGGACAGTGGAACACTGAAGCTTTCTTT
>-|TRBV30|-|TRBJ1-3
CAWSPVGNTIYF
TGTGCCTGGAGTCCTGTTGGAAACACCATATATTTT
>-|TRBV20-1|few|TRBJ2-5
CSAWAGETQYF
TGCAGTGCTTGGGCGGGAGAGACCCAGTACTTC
>-|TRBV29-1|-|TRBJ2-5
CSVEASGNQETQYF
TGCAGCGTTGAAGCGTCAGGGAACCAAGAGACCCAGTACTTC
>TRBD1|TRBV2|-|TRBJ2-3
CASRILGTETDTQYF
TGTGCCAGCAGGATTCTCGGGACAGAGACAGATACGCAGTATTTT
>TRBD1|TRBV24-1|-|TRBJ1-2
CATSDISTGFAGYTF
TGTGCCACCAGTGATATATCGACAGGGTTTGCTGGCTACACCTTC
>TRBD2|TRBV9|-|TRBJ2-2
CASSTGLAQAGELFF
TGTGCCAGCAGCACGGGACTAGCGCAAGCCGGGGAGCTGTTTTTT
>TRBD1|TRBV29-1|-|TRBJ1-2
CSVERIGQAFGYTF
TGCAGCGTTGAGAGAATCGGACAGGCCTTCGGCTACACCTTC
>-|TRBV27|-|TRBJ1-1
CASSSRQTSMNTEAFF
TGTGCCAGCAGTTCACGACAAACATCGATGAACACTGAAGCTTTCTTT
>TRBD2|TRBV7-2|-|TRBJ2-3
CASSRGTSGNTDTQYF
TGTGCCAGCAGCCGTGGGACTAGCGGGAACACAGATACGCAGTATTTT
>TRBD2|TRBV3-1/TRBV3-2|-|TRBJ2-5
CASSRRTSGTETQYF
TGTGCCAGCAGCCGAAGGACTAGCGGGACAGAGACCCAGTACTTC
>-|TRBV27|-|TRBJ2-1
CASSRRGVDFYNEQFF
TGTGCCAGCAGCCGCAGGGGGGTCGATTTTTACAATGAGCAGTTCTTC
>TRBD2|TRBV2|-|TRBJ2-1
CASSLGGFMYNEQFF
TGTGCCAGCAGTCTGGGAGGGTTCATGTACAATGAGCAGTTCTTC